The rows below give T cell receptor beta chains drawn from one sample of a study of patients and donors after allogeneic stem cell transplantation. TCRdb reanalysed the RT-PCR reads using MiXCR and keeps one entry per CDR3 protein. The top ten clones hold 2.6% of a sample with under 95,000 distinct CDR3 sequences, around 5% of them seen once. Sequenced sample: blood, either unsorted or a sorted T cell fraction (not recorded which). These receptors came from a human donor who was either an allogeneic HSCT recipient or a stem cell or donor lymphocyte infusion donor (not recorded which). It is not recorded whose cells these are; they may come from a transplant donor. Each CDR3 is given with its conserved first and last residue. A D gene is named only where the DNA matches it firmly. Expanded clones get a size class; other rows say once, few or many, or leave the size out.

D gene,V gene,J gene,clone size,CDR3 DNA,CDR3 protein
TRBD1,TRBV3-1,TRBJ2-7,many,TGTGCCAGCAGCCAAGATTGGGACAGCCCCTACGAGCAGTACTTC,CASSQDWDSPYEQYF
TRBD2,TRBV9,TRBJ2-1,many,TGTGCCAGCAGCGTAGTCCCGGGACTAAACTACAATGAGCAGTTCTTC,CASSVVPGLNYNEQFF
NA,TRBV25-1,TRBJ1-1,NA,TGTGCCAGCAGTGCAAACACGGGACAGAACACTGAAGCTTTCTTT,CASSANTGQNTEAFF
TRBD1,TRBV18,TRBJ1-5,few,TGTGCCAGCTCGGGACAGCGAGCCTATAGCAATCAGCCCCAGCATTTT,CASSGQRAYSNQPQHF
NA,TRBV28,TRBJ1-5,many,TGTGCCAGCAGTTTACTCCCCCCCGCACCCCCCCAGCATTTT,CASSLLPPAPPQHF
NA,TRBV11-3,TRBJ2-4,NA,TGTGCCAGCAGCTCACCCCCGGGACCAGGGGCCAAAAACATTCAGTACTTC,CASSSPPGPGAKNIQYF
TRBD1,TRBV6-1,TRBJ2-2,NA,TGTGCCAGCAGGACCGGGACAGGCAACACCGGGGAGCTGTTTTTT,CASRTGTGNTGELFF
NA,TRBV28,TRBJ1-2,NA,TGTGCCAGCACCAAATCTGAGTATGGCTACACCTTC,CASTKSEYGYTF
TRBD1,TRBV7-9,TRBJ1-1,medium-sized,TGTGCCAGCAGCCCGCCGTTTCGACAGGGCAATGGCGCTTTCTTT,CASSPPFRQGNGAFF
NA,TRBV7-8,TRBJ1-2,NA,TGTGCCAGCAGCCGGACCCTTTCGGAGGCTGGCTACACCTTC,CASSRTLSEAGYTF
TRBD1,TRBV27,TRBJ2-4,NA,TGTGCCAGCAGTTTCTTACAGGGGAACATTCAGTACTTC,CASSFLQGNIQYF
NA,TRBV11-2,TRBJ2-6,many,TGTGCCAGCAGCTCCCAAATCAGTGGCTCTGGGGCCAACGTCCTGACTTTC,CASSSQISGSGANVLTF
NA,TRBV29-1,TRBJ2-7,many,TGCAGCGTTGGCTCAATGGTCAGCCACGAGCAGTACTTC,CSVGSMVSHEQYF